This T cell receptor beta chain is drawn from a study of cytomegalovirus exposure and HLA in healthy donors. This CDR3 contains 15 residues. Trimming removed 4 bases from V and 0 bases from J, with 13 bases in between. Generated by immunoSEQ multiplex PCR, the TCRdb table keeps only in-frame clones and is missing some. The sample includes under 200,000 clones, approximately 96% of them seen just once. Sample: PBMCs. The chain carries TRBV5-3 and TRBJ1-1, with D unclear. TRBV5-3 qualifies as an ORF whose function is uncertain. The receptor comes from a woman aged 18-29 years in good health and CMV-seronegative. In nucleotides, the CDR3 is TGTGCCAGAAGCCCCCCGAACAGCCTGAACACTGAAGCTTTCTTT. Amino acids: CARSPPNSLNTEAFF.